Listed below are T cell receptor beta chains from one sample, sequenced in a study of cytomegalovirus exposure and HLA in healthy donors. Clones were read by immunoSEQ multiplex PCR, and TCRdb kept only the in-frame ones, dropping some. The table has around 50,000 clones, roughly four fifths seen once; the top ten hold around 3%. The sample taken for sequencing was PBMCs. The receptors originated from a man aged 45-60 years in good health and CMV-seronegative. Each CDR3 is given with its conserved first and last residue. A D gene is named only where the DNA matches it firmly. Size tells how often a clone was seen (once, few, many) or the class of an expanded clone, and some rows leave it out.

CDR3aa: CACAGGSTEAFF; CDR3nt: TGTGCCTGCGCAGGGGGTAGCACTGAAGCTTTCTTT; v_gene: TRBV6-5; d_gene: TRBD1; abundance: once; j_gene: TRBJ1-1
CDR3aa: CASTSGSSSYNSPLHF; CDR3nt: TGTGCCAGCACCTCGGGGTCGAGCTCCTATAATTCACCCCTCCACTTT; v_gene: TRBV6-6; d_gene: -; abundance: -; j_gene: TRBJ1-6
CDR3aa: CASSSGQNYGYTF; CDR3nt: TGTGCCAGCAGTTCGGGACAGAACTATGGCTACACCTTC; v_gene: TRBV28; d_gene: TRBD1; abundance: -; j_gene: TRBJ1-2
CDR3aa: CASSLDFTSEAFF; CDR3nt: TGTGCCAGCAGCTTAGATTTCACATCTGAAGCTTTCTTT; v_gene: TRBV7-3; d_gene: -; abundance: once; j_gene: TRBJ1-1
CDR3aa: CASSSKRAGDTQYF; CDR3nt: TGTGCCAGCAGCTCAAAGCGGGCGGGGGATACGCAGTATTTT; v_gene: TRBV7-3; d_gene: -; abundance: -; j_gene: TRBJ2-3
CDR3aa: CSVPQGSFGYTF; CDR3nt: TGCAGCGTCCCCCAGGGGAGTTTTGGCTACACCTTC; v_gene: TRBV29-1; d_gene: -; abundance: -; j_gene: TRBJ1-2
CDR3aa: CASSSSGGTEKLFF; CDR3nt: TGTGCCAGCAGCTCTTCAGGGGGCACGGAAAAACTGTTTTTT; v_gene: TRBV5-4; d_gene: TRBD1; abundance: -; j_gene: TRBJ1-4
CDR3aa: CASSFARDRYEQYF; CDR3nt: TGCGCCAGCAGCTTCGCGAGAGATCGCTACGAGCAGTACTTC; v_gene: TRBV5-1; d_gene: -; abundance: -; j_gene: TRBJ2-7
CDR3aa: CASSLQGMNYGYTF; CDR3nt: TGCGCCAGCAGCTTACAGGGGATGAACTATGGCTACACCTTC; v_gene: TRBV5-1; d_gene: TRBD1; abundance: once; j_gene: TRBJ1-2
CDR3aa: CASSGQLALPANEQFF; CDR3nt: TGTGCCAGCAGCGGACAACTAGCACTACCCGCGAATGAGCAGTTCTTC; v_gene: TRBV9; d_gene: -; abundance: -; j_gene: TRBJ2-1
CDR3aa: CACRTEEKLFF; CDR3nt: TGTGCCTGCCGGACAGAGGAAAAACTGTTTTTT; v_gene: TRBV30; d_gene: -; abundance: -; j_gene: TRBJ1-4
CDR3aa: CASSTDGTGSNYGYTF; CDR3nt: TGTGCCAGCAGCACGGACGGGACAGGCTCTAACTATGGCTACACCTTC; v_gene: TRBV9; d_gene: TRBD1; abundance: -; j_gene: TRBJ1-2
CDR3aa: CASSYGQGFYNSPLHF; CDR3nt: TGTGCCAGCAGCTACGGACAGGGGTTCTATAATTCACCCCTCCACTTT; v_gene: TRBV7-9; d_gene: TRBD1; abundance: -; j_gene: TRBJ1-6
CDR3aa: CASSTTNRVPEAFF; CDR3nt: TGTGCCAGCAGTACAACCAACAGGGTCCCTGAAGCTTTCTTT; v_gene: TRBV6-5; d_gene: -; abundance: -; j_gene: TRBJ1-1
CDR3aa: CASSQDPRTGSQSYEQYF; CDR3nt: TGCGCCAGCAGCCAAGACCCCCGTACAGGGTCCCAATCCTACGAGCAGTACTTC; v_gene: TRBV4-1; d_gene: -; abundance: -; j_gene: TRBJ2-7
CDR3aa: CASSQVLTSGGAGNTGELFF; CDR3nt: TGCGCCAGCAGCCAAGTGCTGACTAGCGGGGGGGCCGGGAACACCGGGGAGCTGTTTTTT; v_gene: TRBV4-1; d_gene: TRBD2; abundance: -; j_gene: TRBJ2-2
CDR3aa: CASSLSGQGTYNEQFF; CDR3nt: TGTGCCAGCAGCTTGTCGGGACAGGGGACCTACAATGAGCAGTTCTTC; v_gene: TRBV5-4; d_gene: TRBD1; abundance: -; j_gene: TRBJ2-1
CDR3aa: CASKKGGKAFF; CDR3nt: TGCGCCAGCAAAAAAGGGGGTAAAGCTTTCTTT; v_gene: TRBV10-1; d_gene: -; abundance: -; j_gene: TRBJ1-1
CDR3aa: CASSFGRDSRTEAFF; CDR3nt: TGTGCCAGTAGTTTTGGACGGGACTCGAGGACTGAAGCTTTCTTT; v_gene: TRBV19; d_gene: -; abundance: -; j_gene: TRBJ1-1
CDR3aa: CASSIIAATDTQYF; CDR3nt: TGTGCCAGTAGTATTATAGCGGCCACAGATACGCAGTATTTT; v_gene: TRBV19; d_gene: -; abundance: once; j_gene: TRBJ2-3
CDR3aa: CSATGQANTGELFF; CDR3nt: TGCAGCGCTACGGGACAAGCGAACACCGGGGAGCTGTTTTTT; v_gene: TRBV29-1; d_gene: -; abundance: -; j_gene: TRBJ2-2
CDR3aa: CASSLGLAGFTDTQYF; CDR3nt: TGTGCCAGCAGCTTGGGACTAGCGGGGTTCACAGATACGCAGTATTTT; v_gene: TRBV7-9; d_gene: TRBD2; abundance: few; j_gene: TRBJ2-3
CDR3aa: CSSSVTGNGYTF; CDR3nt: TGTTCCAGCAGCGTGACAGGAAATGGCTACACCTTC; v_gene: TRBV7-9; d_gene: -; abundance: -; j_gene: TRBJ1-2
CDR3aa: CASSQVFGGYLVEQFF; CDR3nt: TGTGCCAGCAGCCAAGTGTTCGGGGGGTACCTCGTTGAGCAGTTCTTC; v_gene: TRBV14; d_gene: TRBD2; abundance: -; j_gene: TRBJ2-1
CDR3aa: CASSPDRGDYGYTF; CDR3nt: TGCGCCAGCAGCCCCGACAGGGGAGACTATGGCTACACCTTC; v_gene: TRBV4-1; d_gene: TRBD1; abundance: -; j_gene: TRBJ1-2
CDR3aa: CASSVGRAGGQETQYF; CDR3nt: TGTGCCAGCAGCGTAGGCCGAGCGGGGGGGCAAGAGACCCAGTACTTC; v_gene: TRBV9; d_gene: TRBD2; abundance: -; j_gene: TRBJ2-5
CDR3aa: CASSWEQAGGYTF; CDR3nt: TGTGCCAGCAGTTGGGAGCAGGCCGGAGGCTACACCTTC; v_gene: TRBV6-1; d_gene: -; abundance: -; j_gene: TRBJ1-2
CDR3aa: CASSISGSTYEQYF; CDR3nt: TGTGCCAGTAGTATTAGCGGGTCAACCTACGAGCAGTACTTC; v_gene: TRBV19; d_gene: TRBD2; abundance: -; j_gene: TRBJ2-7
CDR3aa: CASAAEINIQYF; CDR3nt: TGTGCTAGTGCCGCAGAAATTAACATTCAGTACTTC; v_gene: TRBV12-5; d_gene: -; abundance: -; j_gene: TRBJ2-4
CDR3aa: CASSPPTGENSPLHF; CDR3nt: TGTGCCAGCTCACCGCCGACAGGGGAGAATTCACCCCTCCACTTT; v_gene: TRBV18; d_gene: TRBD1; abundance: -; j_gene: TRBJ1-6
CDR3aa: CASSKGGNQPQHF; CDR3nt: TGTGCCAGCTCTAAAGGGGGCAATCAGCCCCAGCATTTT; v_gene: TRBV6-6; d_gene: -; abundance: -; j_gene: TRBJ1-5
CDR3aa: CASSGFGIASPLHF; CDR3nt: TGTGCCAGCAGTGGTTTCGGGATTGCTTCACCCCTCCACTTT; v_gene: TRBV6-1; d_gene: -; abundance: -; j_gene: TRBJ1-6
CDR3aa: CASSLGSLSGLTYNSPLHF; CDR3nt: TGCGCCAGCAGCTTGGGCAGCCTTAGCGGGCTCACCTATAATTCACCCCTCCACTTT; v_gene: TRBV5-1; d_gene: -; abundance: -; j_gene: TRBJ1-6
CDR3aa: CASSPGSHTDTQYF; CDR3nt: TGTGCCAGCTCACCCGGGTCCCACACAGATACGCAGTATTTT; v_gene: TRBV18; d_gene: -; abundance: -; j_gene: TRBJ2-3
CDR3aa: CASSIGVGARWDEKLFF; CDR3nt: TGTGCCAGTAGTATAGGGGTAGGGGCACGGTGGGATGAAAAACTGTTTTTT; v_gene: TRBV19; d_gene: -; abundance: -; j_gene: TRBJ1-4
CDR3aa: CASSVASSGGYTDTQYF; CDR3nt: TGTGCCAGCAGCGTAGCATCTAGCGGGGGGTACACAGATACGCAGTATTTT; v_gene: TRBV9; d_gene: TRBD2; abundance: -; j_gene: TRBJ2-3